A selection of T cell receptor beta chains follows, all from one sample in a study of vaccination and CD4 T cells after COVID-19. TCRdb independently ran MiXCR on the PCR reads; one entry per CDR3 protein. The sample shows 20,000 to 25,000 distinct CDR3 sequences, 58% of them seen only once. This specimen consisted of CD4+ T cells from blood, obtained before SARS-CoV-2 vaccination. The source is a human donor who had recovered from COVID-19. CDR3s leave out the opening cysteine and the closing phenylalanine or tryptophan.

>14|TRBJ2-5|TRBV6-2/TRBV6-3
ASSYSLAGVGETQY
>13|TRBJ2-1|TRBV19
ASSRTSGTLNEQF
>12|TRBJ2-5|TRBV7-9
ASSLVTGQETQY
>9|TRBJ1-2|TRBV7-9
ASTEWEGYT
>12|TRBJ1-4|TRBV20-1
SAPKQGLNEKLF
>15|TRBJ2-3|TRBV6-5
ASSYKGGQYDTDTQY
>12|TRBJ1-6|TRBV6-2/TRBV6-3
ASTYFGYNSPLH
>14|TRBJ2-3|TRBV11-2
ASSLLAAGGVDTQY
>13|TRBJ2-1|TRBV6-4
ASSDSAGSYNEQF
>13|TRBJ1-5|TRBV19
ASSLQGLYNQPQH
>11|TRBJ2-3|TRBV28
ASSGGTVDTQY
>14|TRBJ2-5|TRBV7-2
ASSFESGRATETQY
>13|TRBJ2-2|TRBV19
ASSRPGQNTGELF
>12|TRBJ2-5|TRBV7-9
ASSFPGLAETQY
>17|TRBJ1-4|TRBV6-1
ASSDPPPEGRVSGEKLF
>14|TRBJ2-3|TRBV12-3/TRBV12-4
ASSRRMTSGTDTQY
>13|TRBJ2-7|TRBV20-1
SAIKGLAGSYEQY
>12|TRBJ2-7|TRBV19
ASSEPGLAYEQY
>13|TRBJ2-6|TRBV7-2
ASRQRDSGANVLT
>11|TRBJ1-1|TRBV20-1
SAREGADTEAF
>13|TRBJ2-2|TRBV6-4
ASSPHPENTGELF
>12|TRBJ2-3|TRBV10-3
AISGGLGTDTQY
>14|TRBJ2-3|TRBV7-9
ASSYPSGGGTDTQY
>11|TRBJ1-5|TRBV30
AWSSQGNQPQH
>13|TRBJ2-2|TRBV7-2
ASSLDRPNTGELF
>12|TRBJ2-5|TRBV6-2/TRBV6-3
ASTPRGRQETQY
>13|TRBJ2-3|TRBV20-1
SARNDQGRQDTQY
>13|TRBJ1-6|TRBV18
ASSPPGLYNSPLH
>10|TRBJ2-3|TRBV7-2
ASSEITDTQY
>12|TRBJ2-7|TRBV7-2
ASSLKLHSYEQY
>15|TRBJ1-5|TRBV7-3
ASSCGGTQYSNQPQH
>13|TRBJ2-1|TRBV10-3
AIGLRAYGYVEQF
>11|TRBJ1-1|TRBV20-1
SARRGVTTEAF
>13|TRBJ2-5|TRBV20-1
SAGQGDRSAETQY
>10|TRBJ2-7|TRBV10-3
AISVQGDEQY
>18|TRBJ2-6|TRBV20-1
SASMRVRPHESSGANVLT
>11|TRBJ2-7|TRBV20-1
SARPDRDYEQY
>13|TRBJ2-5|TRBV7-2
ASSLVTRGHATQY
>12|TRBJ2-2|TRBV15
ATSHLGGSGELF
>12|TRBJ2-2|TRBV7-8
ASSFSTYTGELF
>10|TRBJ1-2|TRBV20-1
SASERNYGYT
>14|TRBJ2-3|TRBV7-9
ASTSGLAPSTDTQY
>13|TRBJ2-7|TRBV15
ATSRDPGVVYEQY